The present T cell receptor (beta chain) was sequenced within a study of blood T cell repertoires in COVID-19. On the study more broadly: In each case, the material was cDNA or gDNA derived from T cells, B-cell-depleted T cells, or PBMCs.

It was within 2 weeks before study entry that exposed participants met a COVID-19 case. Germline V lookup: CDR1 SGDLS, CDR2 YYNGEE. CDR3 length: 12 residues. Trimming shortened V by 5 bases and J by 4 bases, and 8 bases separated the two germline ends. Measured with immunoSEQ multiplex PCR; TCRdb has only the in-frame clones, and not every one. The sample includes 200,000 to 250,000 clones, 80% to 90% of them seen just once. This chain uses TRBV9 with TRBJ2-3; D unresolved. This receptor was identified in a woman aged 25 to 39 who had been exposed to COVID-19. Sequencing input: PBMCs or T cells enriched from blood (not recorded which). The CDR3 reads CASSPPADTQYF. CDR3 in DNA: TGTGCCAGCAGTCCTCCTGCAGATACGCAGTATTTT.